This T cell receptor (beta chain) was captured in a study of T cell responses to AZD1222 COVID-19 vaccine. Study-level points and caveats: Females outnumbered males among donors, who were mostly white British; clonal diversity was possibly underestimated. Receipt of two AZD1222 doses was followed by a rise in Spike-specific TCR breadth and depth.

The protocol was immunoSEQ multiplex PCR, while the TCRdb copy is restricted to in-frame clones and leaves out a portion. The sample yields 130,000 or so clones, over 90% seen once. This clone was seen once. As yet, its antigen is unknown. Trimming removed 3 bases from V and 4 bases from J, with 13 bases in between. Germline V gene sequence: CDR1 MNHNS, CDR2 SASEGT. The CDR3 consists of 15 residues. The rearrangement links TRBV6-1 to TRBJ1-5, with no clear D. The clonotype was recovered from an adult in good health. The sample in question was peripheral blood, obtained on day 0 of AZD1222 vaccination. CDR3 sequence (DNA): TGTGCCAGCAGTGACCCCCCGAGGCCAAATCAGCCCCAGCATTTT. Amino acids: CASSDPPRPNQPQHF.